The TCR beta chain under discussion was sequenced for a study of T-cell reconstitution after alpha-beta-depleted transplantation in children. General study results and limits: At around two months after transplant, the alpha-beta T cells were reportedly derived from several hundred expanded clones that came from non-depleted graft cells. Where some patients showed high TCRbeta diversity at day 60, it came from recipient T cells and thymic progenitors that had survived.

Researchers prepared the TCRbeta library using unique molecular identifiers, the study reports. A single record per CDR3 protein comes from TCRdb applying MiXCR to the PCR reads. The sample holds about 420,000 distinct CDR3 sequences, about 17% seen once. Concerning this clonotype: Its specificity is unknown.

The V segment lost 0 bases and the J segment 3 bases; nucleotides outside the gene matches: 2. The CDR3 sequence is 17 residues long. Germline CDR1 is MGHRA and CDR2 is YSYEKL. The sequencing used PBMCs, mostly from graft donor cells, collected 360 days after TCRalphabeta/CD19-depleted stem cell transplant. This rearrangement joins TRBV4-1 to TRBJ2-3; 14 nucleotides match TRBD2. The sequence derives from a boy under three years old who had a stem cell transplant for Wiskott-Aldrich syndrome, so the T cells may come from the graft donor. CDR3 in amino acids: CASSQDGTSGGTDTQYF. The CDR3 nucleotides read TGCGCCAGCAGCCAAGATGGGACTAGCGGGGGTACAGATACGCAGTATTTT.